What follows are 2 T cell receptor beta chains derived from one specimen sequenced in a study of blood T cell repertoires in COVID-19. Some clones are missing from TCRdb's copy, which holds only in-frame ones; the method was immunoSEQ multiplex PCR. The table records 120,000 or so clones, 88% of them present only once. Material for sequencing was peripheral blood. These receptors came from a woman aged 45-60 years with acute or convalescent COVID-19.

This CDR3 is CASSPRMTVQETQYF. The CDR3 coding sequence is TGTGCCAGCTCACCAAGGATGACAGTCCAAGAGACCCAGTACTTC. The J gene is TRBJ2-5, the V gene TRBV18; D possibly corresponds to TRBD1 (5 bases). V dropped 2 bases and J dropped 1 base, with 11 bases sitting between them. Germline values: CDR1 KGHSH, CDR2 LQKENI. The CDR3 has 15 residues. The variable domain in full, with the rest retrieved from reference TRBV18 and TRBJ2-5, is NAGVMQNPRHLVRRRGQEARLRCSPMKGHSHVYWYRQLPEEGLKFMVYLQKENIIDESGMPKERFSAEFPKEGPSILRIQQVVRGDSAAYFCASSPRMTVQETQYFGPGTRLLVL.

V gene TRBV5-1 combines with J gene TRBJ1-4; D is uncertain. Per germline, CDR1 SGHRS and CDR2 YFSETQ. V was shortened by 6 bases and J by 2 bases, with 11 bases between the two germline ends. There are 14 residues in the CDR3. CDR3 in amino acids: CASTLVPTNEKLFF. In DNA, the CDR3 is TGCGCCAGCACCCTTGTCCCGACTAATGAAAAACTGTTTTTT.